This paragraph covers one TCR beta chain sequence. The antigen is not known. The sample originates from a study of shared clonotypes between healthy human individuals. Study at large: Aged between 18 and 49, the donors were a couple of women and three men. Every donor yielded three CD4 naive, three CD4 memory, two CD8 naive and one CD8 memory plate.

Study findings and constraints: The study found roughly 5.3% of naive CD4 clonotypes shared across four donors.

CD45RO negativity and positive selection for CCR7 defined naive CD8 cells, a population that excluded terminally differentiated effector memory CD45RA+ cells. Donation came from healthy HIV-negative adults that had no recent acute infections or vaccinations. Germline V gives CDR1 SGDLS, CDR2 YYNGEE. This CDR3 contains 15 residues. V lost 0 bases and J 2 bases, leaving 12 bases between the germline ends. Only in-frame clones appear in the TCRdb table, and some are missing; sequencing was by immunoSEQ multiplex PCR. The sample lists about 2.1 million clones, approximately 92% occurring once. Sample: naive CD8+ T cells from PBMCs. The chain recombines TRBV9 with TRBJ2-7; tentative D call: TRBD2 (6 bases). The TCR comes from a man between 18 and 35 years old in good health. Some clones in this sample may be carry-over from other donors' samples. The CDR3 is CASSVGDSLAYEQYF. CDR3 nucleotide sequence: TGTGCCAGCAGCGTAGGGGACTCCCTCGCCTACGAGCAGTACTTC.